These 23 T cell receptor beta chains originate from one sample sequenced in a study of blood T cell repertoires in COVID-19. Clones were read by immunoSEQ multiplex PCR, and TCRdb kept only the in-frame ones, dropping some. The sample has approximately 90,000 clones; roughly 89% are singletons. The sample consisted of peripheral blood. Receptors were obtained from a man in his 60s with COVID-19, enrolled during active disease.

This chain connects TRBV12-3 or TRBV12-4 to TRBJ1-4, with D tentatively TRBD1 (6 bases). Trimming stripped 7 bases from V and 5 bases from J, with 11 bases between. The CDR3 loop spans 13 amino acids. CDR3 sequence (DNA): TGTGCCAGCACTACACAGGGAAATGAAAAACTGTTTTTT. Translation gives CASTTQGNEKLFF.

This clone appeared a single time. The rearrangement joins TRBV5-1 to TRBJ1-3; weak D call: TRBD1 (5 bases). Trimming took 1 base from V and 4 from J, leaving 15 bases between them. CDR3 size: 16 residues. CDR1 and CDR2 from the germline V gene are SGHRS and YFSETQ. CDR3 sequence (DNA): TGCGCCAGCAGCTTGACGGCACGGGGGATCGGAAACACCATATATTTT. It yields the protein CASSLTARGIGNTIYF.

This clone was recorded a few times. The V call is TRBV6-5, the J call TRBJ2-7; 10 bases line up with TRBD1. Germline assignment: CDR1 MNHEY and CDR2 SVGAGI. The CDR3 contains 14 residues. After removal of 6 bases from V and 6 bases from J, the junction contained 8 bases not matched to a gene. CDR3 in DNA: TGTGCCAGCAGGCCTAGACAGGGGGCTACCGAGCAGTACTTC. Protein: CASRPRQGATEQYF.

CDR3 protein: CASSPVGKGRDEQYF. The DNA of the CDR3 is TGTGCCAGCAGCCCTGTCGGGAAGGGCCGAGACGAGCAGTACTTC. The rearrangement links TRBV7-2 to TRBJ2-7, with D possibly being TRBD2 (5 bases). This CDR3 contains 15 residues. With 5 bases removed from V and 5 bases from J, the gap between germline ends came to 19 bases. Per the germline V gene, CDR1 is SGHTA and CDR2 is FQGNSA.

The CDR3 loop reads CASSRAGTSGTGELFF. The CDR3 DNA follows: TGCGCCAGCAGTCGGGCCGGGACTAGCGGGACCGGGGAGCTGTTTTTT. The chain carries TRBV5-1 and TRBJ2-2; 12 nucleotides agree with TRBD2. The CDR3 is 16 amino acids. The trim removed 5 bases at V and 5 bases at J, leaving 7 bases unmatched. From germline, CDR1 is SGHRS and CDR2 YFSETQ.

The chain employs TRBV20-1 and TRBJ2-7; D gene ambiguous. This CDR3 has 10 amino acids. V was shortened by 3 bases and J by 6 bases, with 6 bases between the two germline ends. Germline values: CDR1 DFQATT, CDR2 SNEGSKA (reference sequence). CDR3 sequence: CSASQREQYF. CDR3 nucleotides: TGCAGTGCTAGTCAGCGCGAGCAGTACTTC.

This clone was seen a handful of times. This chain links TRBV30 with TRBJ1-3; D call uncertain. Deletions cut 3 bases from V and 0 bases from J, with 12 bases between. The CDR3 runs to 15 residues. CDR1 GTSNPN and CDR2 SVGIG come from the germline V gene (reference sequence). CDR3 amino acids: CAWSLRRSSGNTIYF. For the CDR3, the DNA is TGTGCCTGGAGCCTAAGACGGAGCTCTGGAAACACCATATATTTT.

V is TRBV15 and J is TRBJ2-3, with 11 positions matching TRBD2. The germline CDR1 and CDR2 sequences are LNHNV and YYDKDF (reference sequence). The V gene end was trimmed by 3 bases and the J gene end by 0 bases; junction bases not matched to a gene: 5. The CDR3 totals 17 residues. Here the CDR3 reads CATSRTLAGGSTDTQYF. In DNA, the CDR3 is TGTGCCACCAGCAGGACGTTAGCGGGGGGGAGCACAGATACGCAGTATTTT.

The DNA for the CDR3 is TGTGCCAGCATCAAAGATAGGGCGGGAGTGGCCCAAAAAAACAATGAGCAGTTCTTC. Its translation is CASIKDRAGVAQKNNEQFF. The chain recombines TRBV6-4 with TRBJ2-1; 7 bases fit TRBD2. Unmatched junction bases numbered 23, after V lost 7 bases and J lost 5 bases. Germline V gene sequence: CDR1 MRHNA, CDR2 SNTAGT. The CDR3 totals 19 residues.

The rearrangement joins TRBV6-5 to TRBJ1-1; D ambiguous. Trimming shortened V by 7 bases and J by 5 bases, and 17 bases separated the two germline ends. Germline CDR1 and CDR2: MNHEY and SVGAGI. CDR3 length: 14 amino acids. CDR3 DNA: TGTGCCAGCAACCCATCGAGCGCGATTACTGAAGCTTTCTTT. It translates to CASNPSSAITEAFF.

The gene calls are TRBV11-3 and TRBJ2-6, with 7 bases lining up with TRBD1. Per germline, CDR1 SGHNT and CDR2 YENEEA. CDR3 size: 15 residues. J was trimmed by 3 bases and V by 6 bases; bases with no gene match: 5. The CDR3 is CASRPGGDGANVLTF. Here the CDR3 DNA reads TGTGCCAGCAGACCAGGGGGAGATGGGGCCAACGTCCTGACTTTC.

This rearrangement joins TRBV10-1 to TRBJ2-3; 11 nucleotides line up with TRBD2. There are 15 residues in the CDR3. CDR1 is WNHNN and CDR2 is SYGVQD in the germline V gene (reference sequence). The ends lost 3 bases at V and 6 bases at J; junction bases unmatched: 5. CDR3 coding DNA: TGCGCCAGCAGTGAACCGACTAGCGGGAAGGATACGCAGTATTTT. Amino acids: CASSEPTSGKDTQYF.

The rearrangement links TRBV29-1 to TRBJ1-2; 7 nucleotides line up with TRBD1. J gave up 7 bases and V 0 bases, and 8 bases lay outside the gene matches. Germline assignment: CDR1 SQVTM and CDR2 ANQGSEA. This CDR3 has 14 amino acids. CDR3 protein: CSVEETVRQGGYTF. DNA of the CDR3: TGCAGCGTTGAAGAAACCGTTAGACAGGGTGGCTACACCTTC. Filled out from reference TRBV29-1 and TRBJ1-2, the complete variable domain reads SAVISQKPSRDICQRGTSLTIQCQVDSQVTMMFWYRQQPGQSLTLIATANQGSEATYESGFVIDKFPISRPNLTFSTLTVSNMSPEDSSIYLCSVEETVRQGGYTFGSGTRLTVV.

This chain joins TRBV5-1 and TRBJ1-4, with D tentatively TRBD1 (5 bases). V dropped 1 base and J dropped 4 bases, with 11 bases sitting between them. From germline, CDR1 is SGHRS and CDR2 YFSETQ. The CDR3 has 15 residues. In DNA form, the CDR3 reads TGCGCCAGCAGCTTGAGAACAGGCGATAATGAAAAACTGTTTTTT. Its translation: CASSLRTGDNEKLFF.

The rearrangement uses TRBV7-9 and TRBJ1-1; no clear D. The CDR3 spans 12 residues. V was shortened by 1 base and J by 11 bases, with 11 bases between the two germline ends. The V gene's germline CDR1 is SEHNR and CDR2 FQNEAQ (reference sequence). The CDR3 loop is CASSLDNLGAFF. CDR3 bases: TGTGCCAGCAGCTTAGACAATCTCGGGGCTTTCTTT.

The chain is built from TRBV5-1 and TRBJ2-1; 9 bases align to TRBD2. V was clipped by 3 bases and J by 6 bases; unmatched bases: 7. The germline gives CDR1 SGHRS, CDR2 YFSETQ. This CDR3 region has 15 residues. CDR3 protein: CASSWEETSGNEQFF. The CDR3 coding sequence is TGCGCCAGCAGCTGGGAGGAGACTAGCGGCAATGAGCAGTTCTTC.

The gene calls are TRBV5-1 and TRBJ2-7, with D perhaps matching TRBD2 (6 bases). Germline lookup yields CDR1 SGHRS and CDR2 YFSETQ. The CDR3 is 14 amino acids. The ends were cut back, 4 bases at V and 1 base at J, with 12 bases in the middle. The CDR3 region has the DNA TGCGCCAGCAGCAACGGGAGAAATTCCTACGAGCAGTACTTC. Encoded protein: CASSNGRNSYEQYF.

The chain carries TRBV5-6 and TRBJ2-3; 11 positions agree with TRBD2. This CDR3 has 18 residues. CDR1 and CDR2 (germline): SGHDT, YYEEEE. J was trimmed by 2 bases and V by 2 bases; bases with no gene match: 10. The CDR3 DNA is TGTGCCAGCAGCTTCGCCGGGACTAGCGGTCCAATCACAGATACGCAGTATTTT. Encoded protein: CASSFAGTSGPITDTQYF.

V gene TRBV9 combines with J gene TRBJ1-3; possible D gene TRBD1, 5 bases. The germline V and J ends were trimmed by 0 bases and 2 bases, with 9 bases remaining between them. CDR3 length equals 15 residues. The germline V gene has CDR1 SGDLS and CDR2 YYNGEE. The CDR3 protein is CASSVARGAGNTIYF. The CDR3 nucleotides read TGTGCCAGCAGCGTAGCAAGGGGCGCTGGAAACACCATATATTTT.

The V call is TRBV9, the J call TRBJ2-3, with D unclear. The V end was cut by 8 bases, the J end by 0 bases, with 13 bases between. Germline CDR1 SGDLS, CDR2 YYNGEE. There are 14 residues in the CDR3. As DNA, the CDR3 is TGTGCCAGTCGGAGCATCGTTAGCACAGATACGCAGTATTTT. It yields the protein CASRSIVSTDTQYF.

V and J are TRBV3-1 (or the pseudogene TRBV3-2) and TRBJ2-7; 9 bases line up with TRBD1. CDR1 LGHDT and CDR2 YNNKEL come from the germline V gene (reference sequence). The CDR3 sequence is 15 residues long. J was trimmed by 5 bases and V by 4 bases; bases with no gene match: 9. CDR3 sequence reads: CASSPGDRVIHEQYF. CDR3 sequence (DNA): TGTGCCAGCAGCCCAGGGGACAGGGTGATCCACGAGCAGTACTTC.

This chain uses TRBV18 with TRBJ2-1, with 11 bases aligning to TRBD2. CDR3 length: 15 residues. Germline CDR1 KGHSH, CDR2 LQKENI. The V segment lost 2 bases and the J segment 8 bases; nucleotides outside the gene matches: 5. CDR3 protein: CASSPSLAGVHEQFF. The CDR3 bases are TGTGCCAGCTCACCATCACTAGCGGGAGTACATGAGCAGTTCTTC.

This clone was observed a single time. This rearrangement joins TRBV5-1 to TRBJ1-5, with 8 positions matching TRBD1. J was trimmed by 7 bases and V by 2 bases; bases with no gene match: 5. Germline V CDR1 and CDR2: SGHRS, YFSETQ. The CDR3 is made up of 14 amino acids. The CDR3 loop reads CASSFTGGGQPQHF. The DNA for the CDR3 is TGCGCCAGCAGCTTTACAGGGGGAGGACAGCCCCAGCATTTT.